This passage covers 31 T cell receptor beta chains from one sample sequenced in a study of CD8+CD57+ T cells in acquired aplastic anemia (dated by TCRdb to 2016 to 2019). TCRdb records Illumina HiSeq 2000 as the sequencer. TCR beta VDJ combination and CDR3 sequence profiling used genomic DNA as the template. TCRdb handled the public reads itself, with Q25 trimming in fastp and clone calling in MiXCR, and kept productive beta chains. CDR3 protein sequences are deduplicated, and each keeps its most common genes and DNA. A total of some 68,000 distinct CDR3 sequences appear in this sample, approximately 54% of them only once. The leading ten clones occupy roughly 8% of the sample. Sequenced: sorted CD4+, CD8+, or CD8+CD57+ T cells (not recorded which) from PBMCs. The receptor set was obtained from a human donor in good health, serving as a control.

This clonotype rates as medium-sized. The J gene is TRBJ2-7, the V gene TRBV19, with D maybe TRBD2 (6 bases). Deletions cut 7 bases from V and 3 bases from J, with 7 bases between. The CDR3 length is 11 residues. Per the germline V gene, CDR1 is LNHDA and CDR2 is SQIVND (reference sequence). The CDR3 DNA sequence: TGTGCCAGTACCGGGGGCTACGAGCAGTACTTC. Translated: CASTGGYEQYF.

This chain links TRBV25-1 with TRBJ2-5; D might be TRBD1 or TRBD2, each matching 5 bases. V was trimmed by 1 base and J by 2 bases, leaving 8 bases between them. Per the germline V gene, CDR1 is MGHDK and CDR2 is SYGVNS. The CDR3 spans 14 residues. CDR3 sequence reads: CASSEFGGQETQYF. The CDR3 DNA sequence: TGTGCCAGCAGTGAATTTGGGGGACAAGAGACCCAGTACTTC.

Sample share makes this clonotype medium-sized (0.01 to 0.1%). The J gene is TRBJ1-6, the V gene TRBV7-8, with 8 nucleotides matching TRBD1. The junction had 6 bases not matched to a gene; V was cut back by 5 bases and J by 9 bases. CDR1 SGHVS and CDR2 FQNEAQ come from the germline V gene. The CDR3 totals 14 residues. This CDR3 is CASSMTQGGSPLHF. In nucleotides, the CDR3 is TGTGCCAGCAGCATGACACAGGGGGGTTCACCCCTCCACTTT.

The table lists this clonotype with a few counts. The chain has TRBV2 and TRBJ1-6; possible D gene TRBD1, 6 bases. Germline V gene data show CDR1 as SNHLY and CDR2 as FYNNEI. The CDR3 consists of 14 residues. Trimming took 4 bases from V and 13 from J, leaving 17 bases between them. The CDR3, as DNA: TGTGCCAGCAGTGCGGACAGAGAGAGGAGGCCCCTCCACTTT. Translated, it gives CASSADRERRPLHF.

V is TRBV19 and J is TRBJ2-2; D possibly matches TRBD1 or TRBD2 (5 bases each). From germline, CDR1 is LNHDA and CDR2 SQIVND (reference sequence). Trimming cost V 3 bases and J 6 bases, with 8 bases left between them. This CDR3 comprises 13 residues. CDR3 sequence: CASSIGTAGELFF. For the CDR3, the DNA is TGTGCCAGTAGTATTGGGACCGCCGGGGAGCTGTTTTTT.

The chain has TRBV11-3 and TRBJ1-6; 9 nucleotides agree with TRBD1. The CDR3 consists of 14 residues. V was pared by 8 bases and J by 7 bases, with 6 bases of the junction left unmatched. Germline CDR1 is SGHNT and CDR2 is YENEEA. The CDR3: CASSRDRVNSPLHF. The DNA for the CDR3 is TGTGCCAGCTCAAGGGACAGGGTAAATTCACCCCTCCACTTT.

Only a few counts were recorded for this clonotype. This chain uses TRBV11-2 with TRBJ2-1, with D perhaps matching TRBD1 or TRBD2 (6 bases each). Germline-derived CDR1 and CDR2 are SGHAT and FQNNGV. The CDR3 has 14 amino acids. Trimming removed 5 bases from V and 7 bases from J, with 15 bases in between. In DNA form, the CDR3 reads TGTGCCAGCAGCCGACTCCCGGGGGCGAATGAGCAGTTCTTC. Protein: CASSRLPGANEQFF.

The chain joins TRBV6-5 to TRBJ2-7, with TRBD1 as a possible D gene (6 bases). The CDR3 has 17 amino acids. The ends were cut back, 0 bases at V and 6 bases at J, with 21 bases in the middle. Germline V gives CDR1 MNHEY, CDR2 SVGAGI. This chain's CDR3 is CASSYSFVGSGDGEQYF. The CDR3, as DNA: TGTGCCAGCAGTTACTCGTTTGTTGGTTCAGGGGACGGCGAGCAGTACTTC.

This clonotype was seen only once. This chain connects TRBV6-1 to TRBJ2-5, with 7 bases matching TRBD1. The CDR3 is made up of 14 amino acids. Germline trimming cut 8 bases from V and 2 bases from J; bases unmatched to any gene: 8. CDR1 and CDR2 from the germline V gene are MNHNS and SASEGT. The CDR3 loop is CASLNLGQQETQYF. The CDR3 nucleotides read TGTGCCAGCCTCAACCTGGGACAGCAAGAGACCCAGTACTTC.

This clonotype came up many times. The chain employs TRBV19 and TRBJ2-7; D might be TRBD2 (6 bases). This CDR3 spans 16 amino acids. V lost 5 bases to trimming and J lost 0 bases, with 17 bases between them. The V gene's germline CDR1 is LNHDA and CDR2 SQIVND (reference sequence). CDR3 residues: CASSPTGTRASYEQYF. The DNA for the CDR3 is TGTGCCAGTAGTCCAACCGGGACTCGAGCCTCCTACGAGCAGTACTTC.

The J gene is TRBJ2-5, the V gene TRBV7-6, with D possibly being TRBD1 or TRBD2 (5 bases each). The CDR3 has 14 amino acids. Germline CDR1 and CDR2: SGHVS and FNYEAQ. V gave up 7 bases and J gave up 6 bases, with 18 bases separating them. As DNA, the CDR3 is TGTGCCAGCAATCCGGCAGGGAGTTTGAAGACCCAGTACTTC. Translation: CASNPAGSLKTQYF.

This sequence joins TRBV24-1 and TRBJ2-7; the D is unclear. The CDR3 loop spans 13 amino acids. The V end was cut by 0 bases, the J end by 5 bases, with 7 bases between. The germline V gene has CDR1 KGHDR and CDR2 SFDVKD. CDR3: CATSDLPHHEQYF. The CDR3 DNA follows: TGTGCCACCAGTGATTTGCCTCATCACGAGCAGTACTTC.

This clonotype was recorded at least ten times. V and J are TRBV27 and TRBJ1-6, with no clear D. Deletions cut 2 bases from V and 9 bases from J, with 8 bases between. The CDR3 runs to 13 residues. Germline lookup yields CDR1 MNHEY and CDR2 SMNVEV (reference sequence). The DNA for the CDR3 is TGTGCCAGCAGTTTACAAGCCGCTTCACCCCTCCACTTT. Translating gives CASSLQAASPLHF.

This clonotype showed up just a few times. Just one base apart from a much larger clone, this may be a read error. The rearrangement uses TRBV4-1 and TRBJ2-2; D perhaps matches TRBD2 (5 bases). The germline CDR1 and CDR2 sequences are MGHRA and YSYEKL. The CDR3 is 17 amino acids. Trimming left V 4 bases short and J 5 bases short, with 20 bases between. CDR3 DNA sequence: TGCGCCAGCAGCCGAGGTGTACTAGTGCGTCGTACCGGGGAGCTGTTTTTT. The encoded protein is CASSRGVLVRRTGELFF.

This rearrangement joins TRBV2 to TRBJ1-1; 7 bases agree with TRBD1. The V gene end was trimmed by 7 bases and the J gene end by 3 bases; junction bases not matched to a gene: 5. Germline loops: CDR1 SNHLY, CDR2 FYNNEI. The CDR3 runs to 13 residues. Here the CDR3 reads CASTPDRYTEAFF. Written as DNA, the CDR3 is TGTGCCAGCACCCCGGACAGGTACACTGAAGCTTTCTTT.

This clonotype showed up many times. This sequence joins TRBV6-1 and TRBJ1-6; possible D gene TRBD1, 6 bases. V was clipped by 6 bases and J by 8 bases, with 14 bases between them. The CDR3 loop spans 14 amino acids. CDR1 is MNHNS, CDR2 SASEGT, per germline. The CDR3 is CASSRGKGDSPLHF. The CDR3 DNA reads TGTGCCAGCAGCCGAGGGAAGGGGGATTCACCCCTCCACTTT.

This clonotype has a count of ten or more. V and J are TRBV4-1 and TRBJ2-1; D remains unclear. Per germline, CDR1 MGHRA and CDR2 YSYEKL. V lost 6 bases, J lost 6 bases, and 12 bases lay in between. The CDR3 extends over 13 amino acids. CDR3 protein: CASRETSTNEQFF. The DNA of the CDR3 is TGCGCCAGCAGGGAGACGAGTACCAATGAGCAGTTCTTC.

V and J are TRBV20-1 and TRBJ2-7, with D maybe TRBD1 (5 bases). The ends were cut back, 4 bases at V and 5 bases at J, with 9 bases in the middle. Per germline, CDR1 DFQATT and CDR2 SNEGSKA (reference sequence). The CDR3 length is 11 residues. For the CDR3, the DNA is TGCAGTGCTATCGACAGCCACGAGCAGTACTTC. The encoded protein is CSAIDSHEQYF.

This clonotype was detected many times. The chain carries TRBV7-9 and TRBJ2-5; tentative D call: TRBD1 (6 bases). This CDR3 comprises 15 residues. CDR1 and CDR2 from the germline V gene are SEHNR and FQNEAQ (reference sequence). The germline V and J ends were trimmed by 3 bases and 9 bases, with 20 bases remaining between them. The CDR3 coding sequence is TGTGCCAGCAGCTTCGGTCCCAGGGGCCCTTGGGCCCAGTACTTC. It specifies CASSFGPRGPWAQYF.

The table lists this clonotype with many counts. CDR3 nucleotide sequence: TGTGCCAGCAGCCCGGGGACTGTCTACGAGCAGTACTTC. This sequence encodes CASSPGTVYEQYF. This sequence joins TRBV5-8 and TRBJ2-7, with D maybe TRBD2 (6 bases). This CDR3 is built from 13 residues. In germline, CDR1 is SGHTS, CDR2 YDEGEE. The V end lost 4 bases, the J end lost 3 bases, and 11 bases lay between the germline ends.

The CDR3 region has the DNA TGCAGCGTTGAATGGGTCCAGGGAATGAACACTGAAGCTTTCTTT. It encodes CSVEWVQGMNTEAFF. The chain is built from TRBV29-1 and TRBJ1-1, with a possible D match to TRBD1 (5 bases). Deletions cut 2 bases from V and 0 bases from J, with 13 bases between. The V gene's germline CDR1 is SQVTM and CDR2 ANQGSEA. CDR3 length: 15 amino acids.

The rearrangement links TRBV20-1 to TRBJ2-7, with TRBD1 identical over 8 bases. J gave up 1 base and V 6 bases, and 11 bases lay outside the gene matches. The CDR3 spans 15 residues. From germline, CDR1 is DFQATT and CDR2 SNEGSKA (reference sequence). CDR3 amino acids: CSATFRDRLSYEQYF. The DNA of the CDR3 is TGCAGTGCCACATTCCGGGACAGGTTATCCTACGAGCAGTACTTC.

The chain joins TRBV7-2 to TRBJ2-7, with a weak D call TRBD1 (6 bases). V was trimmed by 3 bases and J by 3 bases, leaving 12 bases between them. CDR3 length equals 14 residues. The germline CDR1 and CDR2 sequences are SGHTA and FQGNSA. The CDR3 spells CASSLRTAIYEQYF. The CDR3 DNA is TGTGCCAGCAGCTTGCGGACAGCTATCTACGAGCAGTACTTC.

The rearrangement uses TRBV7-9 and TRBJ2-2; the D is unclear. Germline CDR1 SEHNR, CDR2 FQNEAQ (reference sequence). Between the trimmed V and J ends, which lost 6 bases and 9 bases, there was a span of 11 bases. CDR3 length: 12 residues. CDR3 nucleotides: TGTGCCAGCAGTCAAGGGCGCAGGGAGCTGTTTTTT. Translating it yields CASSQGRRELFF.

This clonotype was picked up one time. A much larger clone lies a single base off, so this may be a read error. The chain links TRBV30 to TRBJ1-1, with D unresolved. The CDR3 has 12 amino acids. V lost 0 bases and J lost 3, with 5 bases in between. The V gene's germline CDR1 is GTSNPN and CDR2 SVGIG (reference sequence). This CDR3 is CAWSVLDTEAFF. Here the CDR3 DNA reads TGTGCCTGGAGTGTATTGGACACTGAAGCTTTCTTT.

This clonotype was recorded at least ten times. The chain links TRBV6-2 or TRBV6-3 to TRBJ2-7; D is ambiguous. This CDR3 is 13 amino acids long. Trimming took off 0 bases at V and 6 bases at J, with 9 bases between the two ends. The V gene's germline CDR1 is MNHEY and CDR2 SVGEGT. The CDR3 sequence: CASSYSAPSEQYF. DNA of the CDR3: TGTGCCAGCAGTTACTCAGCCCCCTCCGAGCAGTACTTC.

The chain employs TRBV29-1 and TRBJ2-1; 10 bases fit TRBD2. Germline CDR1 and CDR2: SQVTM and ANQGSEA. Trimming took 5 bases from V and 1 from J; bases not matched to a gene: 8. The CDR3 is 16 residues long. CDR3 sequence (DNA): TGCAGCGTTCAACGACTAGCGGGTGTGTCCTACAATGAGCAGTTCTTC. This sequence encodes CSVQRLAGVSYNEQFF.

This clonotype was seen ten or more times. The V and J genes are TRBV29-1 and TRBJ2-1; D possibly corresponds to TRBD2 (5 bases). The CDR3 is made up of 13 amino acids. Looked up from germline, CDR1 is SQVTM and CDR2 is ANQGSEA. Deletions cut 4 bases from V and 4 bases from J, with 11 bases between. The CDR3 spells CSVGSEPYNEQFF. The DNA of the CDR3 is TGCAGCGTTGGTAGCGAGCCTTACAATGAGCAGTTCTTC.

Only a few counts were recorded for this clonotype. This chain links TRBV9 with TRBJ1-1; 7 positions agree with TRBD1. J gave up 4 bases and V 3 bases, and 3 bases lay outside the gene matches. Germline CDR1 SGDLS, CDR2 YYNGEE. This CDR3 is 13 amino acids long. CDR3 sequence: CASSERQGTEAFF. The CDR3 DNA is TGTGCCAGCAGCGAACGACAGGGCACTGAAGCTTTCTTT.

This clonotype was seen many times. V usage is TRBV29-1 and J usage is TRBJ2-7, with 7 bases lining up with TRBD1. V gave up 0 bases and J gave up 3 bases; unmatched junction bases: 8. This CDR3 is built from 15 residues. The V gene's germline CDR1 is SQVTM and CDR2 ANQGSEA. In nucleotides, the CDR3 is TGCAGCGTTGAAGATCTAAGGGGGCCAGGCTACGAGCAGTACTTC. Protein product: CSVEDLRGPGYEQYF.

V gene TRBV7-8 combines with J gene TRBJ1-4; 7 nucleotides line up with TRBD1. With 1 base clipped from V and 15 bases from J, the junction kept 17 bases outside the gene matches. Germline V CDR1 and CDR2: SGHVS, FQNEAQ. The CDR3 has 16 amino acids. The CDR3 DNA reads TGTGCCAGCAGCTTAGGGACCGGGACAGCCTTGACCCCGGTGTTTTTT. It yields the protein CASSLGTGTALTPVFF.